This entry concerns a single T cell receptor beta chain. This record belongs to a study of blood T cell repertoires in COVID-19. Study background: COVID-19 samples, acute and convalescent, were from the United States, Italy and Spain. In each case, the material was cDNA or gDNA derived from T cells, B-cell-depleted T cells, or PBMCs.

This table comes from immunoSEQ multiplex PCR, and its TCRdb copy is limited to in-frame clones, with some not included. The data show some 130,000 clones, 86% seen once. V was cut by 6 bases and J by 10 bases, with 15 bases left in between. The CDR3 has 11 residues. Per germline, CDR1 DFQATT and CDR2 SNEGSKA (reference sequence). This clonotype originated in a woman in her seventies with COVID-19, enrolled during active disease. The genes are TRBV20-1 and TRBJ1-1; D unresolved. Material for sequencing was peripheral blood. CDR3 region: CSATRPGGAFF. Here the CDR3 DNA reads TGCAGTGCAACCAGACCAGGTGGAGCTTTCTTT.